This is a list of T cell receptor beta chains from one sample in a study of response to subunit inactivated influenza vaccine. From the RT-PCR reads, TCRdb called clonotypes with MiXCR, one entry per CDR3 protein. The top ten clones hold roughly a tenth of a sample with around 850,000 distinct CDR3 sequences, roughly 20% of them seen once. This specimen consisted of PBMCs from blood, obtained more than 4 days after vaccination. Source of these receptors: a man aged 45 to 65 who received an inactivated influenza vaccine. Each CDR3 is given with its conserved first and last residue. The order of the fields is V gene, J gene, D gene, clone size, CDR3 DNA, CDR3 protein. D genes are given only for firm matches. Where a row states a size, it is once, few, many or the class of an expanded clone; other rows omit it.

v_call: TRBV25-1
j_call: TRBJ2-3
d_call: TRBD2
clone_size: few
cdr3_nt: TGTGCCAGCACCCTCGCCCTAGGACTAGCTCCAGTCAGGGATACGCAGTATTTT
cdr3_aa: CASTLALGLAPVRDTQYF

v_call: TRBV3-1
j_call: TRBJ2-7
d_call: TRBD2
clone_size: .
cdr3_nt: TGTGCCAGCAGCCCTAGCGGAGTTCCCTACGAGCAGTACTTC
cdr3_aa: CASSPSGVPYEQYF

v_call: TRBV28
j_call: TRBJ2-4
d_call: .
clone_size: many
cdr3_nt: TGTGCCAGCAGTCCCACTAGATCAGTGGCCAAAAACATTCAGTACTTC
cdr3_aa: CASSPTRSVAKNIQYF

v_call: TRBV14
j_call: TRBJ2-3
d_call: .
clone_size: few
cdr3_nt: TGTGCCAGCAGCCAAGCCTTACTAGCTGGCACAGATACGCAGTATTTT
cdr3_aa: CASSQALLAGTDTQYF

v_call: TRBV20-1
j_call: TRBJ2-7
d_call: .
clone_size: .
cdr3_nt: TGCAGTGCTAGAGATCTCTACTACGAGCAGTACTTC
cdr3_aa: CSARDLYYEQYF

v_call: TRBV6-1
j_call: TRBJ1-2
d_call: .
clone_size: .
cdr3_nt: TGTGCCAGCAGTGAAGATCCGACTATTGGCTACACCTTC
cdr3_aa: CASSEDPTIGYTF

v_call: TRBV6-1
j_call: TRBJ2-2
d_call: TRBD1
clone_size: .
cdr3_nt: TGTGCCAGCAGGGGGACAGGGGCATTTTCCGGGGAGCTGTTTTTT
cdr3_aa: CASRGTGAFSGELFF

v_call: TRBV4-1
j_call: TRBJ2-3
d_call: .
clone_size: few
cdr3_nt: TGCGCCAGCAGCCAAGATCACGGGGTATCCACAGATACGCAGTATTTT
cdr3_aa: CASSQDHGVSTDTQYF

v_call: TRBV2
j_call: TRBJ2-1
d_call: TRBD2
clone_size: few
cdr3_nt: TGTGCCAGCAGTGAATGGCTTGGCCTAGCGGGAGTGGGGGAGCAGTTCTTC
cdr3_aa: CASSEWLGLAGVGEQFF

v_call: TRBV7-8
j_call: TRBJ2-7
d_call: TRBD2
clone_size: once
cdr3_nt: TGTGCCAGCAGCTTAATGGCGGGAGGCGGCTACGAGCAGTACTTC
cdr3_aa: CASSLMAGGGYEQYF

v_call: TRBV12-3/TRBV12-4
j_call: TRBJ2-7
d_call: .
clone_size: many
cdr3_nt: TGTGCCAGCAGTTGGGGATTGCCCTACGAGCAGTACTTC
cdr3_aa: CASSWGLPYEQYF

v_call: TRBV12-3/TRBV12-4
j_call: TRBJ1-5
d_call: .
clone_size: few
cdr3_nt: TGTGCCAGCAGTTTCAGGGGAACCTTCAATCAGCCCCAGCATTTT
cdr3_aa: CASSFRGTFNQPQHF

v_call: TRBV11-2
j_call: TRBJ2-5
d_call: TRBD2
clone_size: .
cdr3_nt: TGTGCCAGCAGCAAACCGGGACTAGCGAATCGTCATCCAGAGACCCAGTACTTC
cdr3_aa: CASSKPGLANRHPETQYF

v_call: TRBV27
j_call: TRBJ2-7
d_call: TRBD2
clone_size: few
cdr3_nt: TGTGCCAGCAGTCCCAACCAGCGGGGAGACGAGCAGTACTTC
cdr3_aa: CASSPNQRGDEQYF

v_call: TRBV6-5
j_call: TRBJ2-6
d_call: .
clone_size: few
cdr3_nt: TGTGCCAGCAGTTGGGGCAGGGCTGGGGCCAACGTCCTGACTTTC
cdr3_aa: CASSWGRAGANVLTF

v_call: TRBV5-1
j_call: TRBJ2-5
d_call: .
clone_size: few
cdr3_nt: TGCGCCAGCAGCTTGGCGCGGGGCACCCAAGAGACCCAGTACTTC
cdr3_aa: CASSLARGTQETQYF

v_call: TRBV4-3
j_call: TRBJ2-1
d_call: .
clone_size: few
cdr3_nt: TGCGCCAGCAGGCTTGGGCTGGGGGAGAATGAGCAGTTCTTC
cdr3_aa: CASRLGLGENEQFF

v_call: TRBV12-3/TRBV12-4
j_call: TRBJ2-3
d_call: .
clone_size: many
cdr3_nt: TGTGCCAGCAGTTTTTCAGATACGCAGTATTTT
cdr3_aa: CASSFSDTQYF

v_call: TRBV29-1
j_call: TRBJ2-7
d_call: .
clone_size: many
cdr3_nt: TGCAGCGTCTCCGGTTCGGCCTCTAGGAAAGAGCAGTACTTC
cdr3_aa: CSVSGSASRKEQYF

v_call: TRBV7-2
j_call: TRBJ2-1
d_call: .
clone_size: .
cdr3_nt: TGTGCCAGCAGTACCCTGGGCTCCTACAATGAGCAGTTCTTC
cdr3_aa: CASSTLGSYNEQFF

v_call: TRBV6-5
j_call: TRBJ1-1
d_call: TRBD1
clone_size: .
cdr3_nt: TGTGCCAGCAGTCAGGGGGGCCCTGAAGCTTTCTTT
cdr3_aa: CASSQGGPEAFF

v_call: TRBV28
j_call: TRBJ2-7
d_call: .
clone_size: .
cdr3_nt: TGTGCCAGCAGACGCGGACGGGACGAGCAGTACTTC
cdr3_aa: CASRRGRDEQYF

v_call: TRBV2
j_call: TRBJ1-6
d_call: .
clone_size: few
cdr3_nt: TGTGCCAGCAGGGCAGAAATGGAAGGTTCACCCCTCCACTTT
cdr3_aa: CASRAEMEGSPLHF

v_call: TRBV7-2
j_call: TRBJ1-3
d_call: .
clone_size: many
cdr3_nt: TGTGCCAGCAGCTTAGCCTCTGGAAACACCATATATTTT
cdr3_aa: CASSLASGNTIYF

v_call: TRBV5-6
j_call: TRBJ1-2
d_call: .
clone_size: .
cdr3_nt: TGTGCCAGCAGCAAGAGGAGCGGGGGCGTATACGGCTACACCTTC
cdr3_aa: CASSKRSGGVYGYTF

v_call: TRBV24-1
j_call: TRBJ2-1
d_call: TRBD1
clone_size: .
cdr3_nt: TGTGCCACCAGTGAAGCGGACAGGGGCAATGAGCAGTTCTTC
cdr3_aa: CATSEADRGNEQFF

v_call: TRBV7-2
j_call: TRBJ1-3
d_call: .
clone_size: .
cdr3_nt: TGTGCCAGCAGCTTCCCGGGGGGGGCTGGAAACACCATATATTTT
cdr3_aa: CASSFPGGAGNTIYF

v_call: TRBV5-1
j_call: TRBJ1-2
d_call: .
clone_size: few
cdr3_nt: TGCGCCAGCAGTGAAGGAAGAGCCCGTCAGTATGGCTACACCTTC
cdr3_aa: CASSEGRARQYGYTF

v_call: TRBV7-8
j_call: TRBJ2-7
d_call: TRBD1
clone_size: many
cdr3_nt: TGTGCCAGCAGCCCGCCCGGGACAGGTATTGGGTTCTCCTACGAGCAGTACTTC
cdr3_aa: CASSPPGTGIGFSYEQYF

v_call: TRBV4-3
j_call: TRBJ2-1
d_call: .
clone_size: .
cdr3_nt: TGCGCCAGCAGCCAAGATCCCTCTAGCGCAAGGGGGCAGTTCTTC
cdr3_aa: CASSQDPSSARGQFF

v_call: TRBV24-1
j_call: TRBJ2-2
d_call: .
clone_size: .
cdr3_nt: TGTGCCACCGGTGAGGACACCGGGGAGCTGTTTTTT
cdr3_aa: CATGEDTGELFF

v_call: TRBV12-3/TRBV12-4
j_call: TRBJ2-2
d_call: TRBD1
clone_size: .
cdr3_nt: TGTGCCAGCAGGGGCCGTGGACAGGGGTTCACCGGGGAGCTGTTTTTT
cdr3_aa: CASRGRGQGFTGELFF

v_call: TRBV19
j_call: TRBJ2-4
d_call: .
clone_size: .
cdr3_nt: TGTGCCAGTAGTCTTTTTTTTGGTTGGGGGCGCGACAAAAACATTCAGTACTTC
cdr3_aa: CASSLFFGWGRDKNIQYF

v_call: TRBV30
j_call: TRBJ1-1
d_call: .
clone_size: .
cdr3_nt: TGTGCCTGGAGGATTTCAGGGTTGACTGAAGCTTTCTTT
cdr3_aa: CAWRISGLTEAFF

v_call: TRBV4-3
j_call: TRBJ1-2
d_call: TRBD1
clone_size: few
cdr3_nt: TGCGCCAGCAGCCAAGAATATACAGGGGTATTTAGCTATGGCTACACCTTC
cdr3_aa: CASSQEYTGVFSYGYTF

v_call: TRBV5-1
j_call: TRBJ2-1
d_call: TRBD2
clone_size: few
cdr3_nt: TGCGCCAGCAGCCCCTCAATGGGACTAGAGCCAATCCGGACCTACAATGAGCAGTTCTTC
cdr3_aa: CASSPSMGLEPIRTYNEQFF

v_call: TRBV15
j_call: TRBJ1-5
d_call: .
clone_size: .
cdr3_nt: TGTGCCACCAGCAGAGAGAATGGCAATCAGCCCCAGCATTTT
cdr3_aa: CATSRENGNQPQHF

v_call: TRBV10-3
j_call: TRBJ2-7
d_call: .
clone_size: few
cdr3_nt: TGTGCCATCAGTGAGTTAGGACGCCTCTCCTACGAGCAGTACTTC
cdr3_aa: CAISELGRLSYEQYF

v_call: TRBV20-1
j_call: TRBJ2-1
d_call: TRBD2
clone_size: .
cdr3_nt: TGCAGTGCGAGGGGAATAGCGGGGTCCTCCTACAATGAGCAGTTCTTC
cdr3_aa: CSARGIAGSSYNEQFF

v_call: TRBV7-2
j_call: TRBJ1-1
d_call: .
clone_size: .
cdr3_nt: TGTGCCAGCAGCAAAGGGGTGGGGATGAACACTGAAGCTTTCTTT
cdr3_aa: CASSKGVGMNTEAFF

v_call: TRBV12-3/TRBV12-4
j_call: TRBJ1-5
d_call: .
clone_size: few
cdr3_nt: TGTGCCAGCAGTTTGGAGGCCGAGTCAGGGGATTTCGAGGGATATAGCAATCAGCCCCAGCATTTT
cdr3_aa: CASSLEAESGDFEGYSNQPQHF

v_call: TRBV12-3/TRBV12-4
j_call: TRBJ2-7
d_call: TRBD2
clone_size: many
cdr3_nt: TGTGCCAGCAGTCTCGGGGGGACTTCTGTGAAGCAGTACTTC
cdr3_aa: CASSLGGTSVKQYF

v_call: TRBV12-3/TRBV12-4
j_call: TRBJ1-2
d_call: .
clone_size: few
cdr3_nt: TGTGCCAGCAGCAGTGCTTGGGACTCGGGCGGCTACACCTTC
cdr3_aa: CASSSAWDSGGYTF

v_call: TRBV20-1
j_call: TRBJ2-5
d_call: TRBD2
clone_size: few
cdr3_nt: TGCAGTGCCGGACTAGCGCGAACTCAAGAGACCCAGTACTTC
cdr3_aa: CSAGLARTQETQYF

v_call: TRBV20-1
j_call: TRBJ2-7
d_call: .
clone_size: .
cdr3_nt: TGCAGTGCTAGACCTAACTACGAGCAGTACTTC
cdr3_aa: CSARPNYEQYF

v_call: TRBV6-2/TRBV6-3
j_call: TRBJ2-3
d_call: .
clone_size: few
cdr3_nt: TGTGCCAGCACTACGGGGTCTTCACAAGATACGCAGTATTTT
cdr3_aa: CASTTGSSQDTQYF

v_call: TRBV11-2
j_call: TRBJ1-6
d_call: .
clone_size: .
cdr3_nt: TGTGCCAGCAGCTTACGGAGGGAAAGCAGCCCCCTCCACTTT
cdr3_aa: CASSLRRESSPLHF

v_call: TRBV12-3/TRBV12-4
j_call: TRBJ1-2
d_call: .
clone_size: .
cdr3_nt: TGTGCCAGCAGCAAGGGCCCATATGGCTACACCTTC
cdr3_aa: CASSKGPYGYTF